Below, one T cell receptor (beta chain) is given with its context. Antigen unknown. The data were taken from a study of CD8 T cells in ankylosing spondylitis. Findings and limits, study-wide: Relatively rare in peripheral blood, disease-linked clones were also CD8+. Within ankylosing spondylitis blood, a TCR beta motif made up of several highly homologous variants appeared to be characteristic. A number of the motif variants had already been described in reactive arthritis synovial fluid and blood.

Quantitative 5'-RACE with molecular barcodes was used to make the TCR beta libraries. Each CDR3 protein is one row after TCRdb ran MiXCR on the 5' RACE reads. This table has tens of thousands of distinct CDR3 sequences, under 30% appearing once. The CDR3 runs 18 residues. J gave up 0 bases and V 2 bases, and 9 bases lay outside the gene matches. CDR1 and CDR2 from the germline V gene are SGHAT and FQNNGV. The sequence derives from a male donor with ankylosing spondylitis or in good health (not recorded which). The chain combines TRBV11-2 with TRBJ2-2; 7 bases align to TRBD2. The sequenced sample consisted of blood, either unsorted or a sorted T cell fraction (not recorded which). The CDR3: CASSLLPGTTSNTGELFF. CDR3 DNA sequence: TGTGCCAGCAGCTTACTTCCCGGGACTACTTCGAACACCGGGGAGCTGTTTTTT.